The clone carrying this TCR beta chain was picked up a small number of times. Authors' processing steps: Reference gene primer amplification yielded estimated nucleated cell counts. Measured with immunoSEQ multiplex PCR; TCRdb has only the in-frame clones, and not every one. V, J and clone size reflect that table, while D and trimming were determined from the DNA. The sample has almost 200,000 clones, roughly 90% seen once. The sample comes from a study of blood T cell repertoires in COVID-19. The wider study: Samples taken during acute and convalescent COVID-19 were collected in the United States, Italy and Spain. Sources were T cells, B-cell-depleted T cells, or PBMCs; the material itself was cDNA or gDNA.

Deletions cut 0 bases from V and 5 bases from J, with 15 bases between. The CDR3 spans 16 residues. Germline assignment: CDR1 SGHDT and CDR2 YYEEEE. This TCR was sampled from a woman between 70 and 85 years old with acute or convalescent COVID-19. The rearrangement uses TRBV5-6 and TRBJ1-5; weak D call: TRBD1 (6 bases). Sequencing used peripheral blood. The CDR3 spells CASSLDGGSGDQPQHF. The CDR3 DNA reads TGTGCCAGCAGCTTGGATGGGGGCTCTGGGGATCAGCCCCAGCATTTT.